This T cell receptor beta chain originates from a study of beta chain features in type 1 diabetes. General study results and limits: Unsettled here was the matter of whether HLA type influences TCRB rearrangement. In all four CD4+ subsets, TCRB CDR3 length was significantly, moderately reduced in type 1 diabetes. Naive, central memory and Treg TCRB repertoires appeared more alike in patients than in healthy donors.

Sorted CD4+ subsets: naive, central memory, regulatory, stem cell-like memory (CD45RO/CCR7/CD25/CD127/CD95/CD27 panel). V was clipped by 4 bases and J by 7 bases, with 14 bases between them. CDR3 length: 14 residues. The germline V gene encodes CDR1 MNHNS and CDR2 SASEGT. A note on this clone: Its antigen is not identified.

TCRB transcripts that were expressed got sequenced, as all of the isolated RNA had been reverse transcribed. Repertoires were generated with immunoSEQ multiplex PCR, while TCRdb's copy carries only in-frame clones and drops some. This table has roughly 180,000 clones, 7.5% to 8.5% appearing once. This TCR was sampled from a man younger than 35 with type 1 diabetes. The sequencing sample was made of central memory CD4+ T cells from blood. The V and J genes are TRBV6-1 and TRBJ1-5; D might be TRBD1 (5 bases). The CDR3 loop is CASSVEGWGQPQHF. CDR3 sequence (DNA): TGTGCCAGCAGTGTGGAGGGTTGGGGCCAGCCCCAGCATTTT.